This T cell receptor beta chain was recovered during a study of blood T cell repertoires in COVID-19. Looking at the study overall: PBMCs, B-cell-depleted T cells, or T cells were the source of the cDNA or gDNA that made up the material.

Original handling: Researchers report that nucleated cell counts were estimated from reference gene primer amplification. Method: immunoSEQ multiplex PCR; TCRdb's copy keeps in-frame clones and lacks some. That table gives V, J and clone size, and the DNA gave D and trimming. The sample gives 130,000 to 150,000 clones, about 89% of which show up once; over 9% is in the top ten. The specimen was PBMCs or T cells enriched from blood (not recorded which). The TCR was taken from a man in his 60s who had recovered from COVID-19.

As DNA, the CDR3 is TGTGCCAGCAGCCCCGGACTTAGCCCTAGTAATGAGCAGTTCTTC. Protein: CASSPGLSPSNEQFF. V and J are TRBV7-2 and TRBJ2-1; a weak D match, TRBD2 (5 bases). Germline-derived CDR1 and CDR2 are SGHTA and FQGNSA. Trimming left V 5 bases short and J 7 bases short, with 18 bases between. This CDR3 comprises 15 residues.